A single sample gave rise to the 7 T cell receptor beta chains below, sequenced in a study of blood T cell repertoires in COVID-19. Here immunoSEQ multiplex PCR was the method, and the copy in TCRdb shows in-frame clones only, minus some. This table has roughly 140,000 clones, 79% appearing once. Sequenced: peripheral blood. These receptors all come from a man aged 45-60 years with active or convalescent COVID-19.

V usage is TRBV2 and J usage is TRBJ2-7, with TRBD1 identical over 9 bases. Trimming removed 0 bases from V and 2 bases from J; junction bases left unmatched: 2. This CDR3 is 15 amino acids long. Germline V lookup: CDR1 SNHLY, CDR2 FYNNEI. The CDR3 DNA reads TGTGCCAGCAGTGAAGCGGGGACAGGGACCTACGAGCAGTACTTC. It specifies CASSEAGTGTYEQYF.

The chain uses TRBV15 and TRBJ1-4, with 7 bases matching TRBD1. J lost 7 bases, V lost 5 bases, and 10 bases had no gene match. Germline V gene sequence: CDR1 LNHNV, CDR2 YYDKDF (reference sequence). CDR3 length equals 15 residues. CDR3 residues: CATSAGTGVVEKLFF. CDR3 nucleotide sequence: TGTGCCACCAGCGCCGGAACAGGGGTGGTTGAAAAACTGTTTTTT.

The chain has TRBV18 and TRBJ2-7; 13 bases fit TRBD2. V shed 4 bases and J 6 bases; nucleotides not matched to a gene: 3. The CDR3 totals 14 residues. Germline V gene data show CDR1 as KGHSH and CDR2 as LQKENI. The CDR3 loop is CASSLGLAGSEQYF. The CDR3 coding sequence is TGTGCCAGCTCACTGGGACTAGCGGGGTCCGAGCAGTACTTC.

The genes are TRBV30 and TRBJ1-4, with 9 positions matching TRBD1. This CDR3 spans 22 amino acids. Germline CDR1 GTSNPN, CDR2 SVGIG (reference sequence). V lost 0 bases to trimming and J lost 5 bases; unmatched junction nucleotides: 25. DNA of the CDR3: TGTGCCTGGAGTGTAAGGGGACAGGGAACAACTTTGACGGCAAGAAACAATGAAAAACTGTTTTTT. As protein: CAWSVRGQGTTLTARNNEKLFF.

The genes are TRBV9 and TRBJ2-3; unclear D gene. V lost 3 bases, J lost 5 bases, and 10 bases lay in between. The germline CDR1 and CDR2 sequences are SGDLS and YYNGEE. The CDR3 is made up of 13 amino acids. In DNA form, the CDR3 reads TGTGCCAGCAGCGATGCGAGTTTAGATACGCAGTATTTT. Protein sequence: CASSDASLDTQYF.

The CDR3, as DNA: TGTGCCATTCGTGGGGGGGCGGGGGAGACCCAGTACTTC. This translates into CAIRGGAGETQYF. This chain uses TRBV27 with TRBJ2-5; the D gene is possibly TRBD2 (7 bases). CDR1 is MNHEY and CDR2 is SMNVEV in the germline V gene (reference sequence). The CDR3 totals 13 residues. Trimming stripped 10 bases from V and 5 bases from J, with 17 bases between.

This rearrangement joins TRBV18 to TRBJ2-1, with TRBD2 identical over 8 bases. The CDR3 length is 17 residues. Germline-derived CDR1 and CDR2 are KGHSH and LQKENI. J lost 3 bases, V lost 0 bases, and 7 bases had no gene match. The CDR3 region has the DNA TGTGCCAGCTCACCACCTTCATGGACTAGCAGCTACAATGAGCAGTTCTTC. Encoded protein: CASSPPSWTSSYNEQFF.